The next 24 T cell receptor beta chains were all read from a single sample in a study of cytomegalovirus exposure and HLA in healthy donors. The study ran its PCR with 60 Vbeta and 13 Jbeta primers. TCRdb's table, derived via immunoSEQ multiplex PCR, lists solely in-frame clones and lacks some. The sample holds 150,000 to 200,000 clones, 77% seen once. Sequencing was done on a sample of PBMCs. Receptor source: a young woman in good health and CMV-seronegative.

The rearrangement uses TRBV5-1 and TRBJ2-3; 11 nucleotides match TRBD1. The CDR3 covers 16 residues. Germline values: CDR1 SGHRS, CDR2 YFSETQ. V lost 3 bases and J lost 3; bases outside the gene matches: 6. In nucleotides, the CDR3 is TGCGCCAGCAGCTGGGGGACAGGGGGAATTACAGATACGCAGTATTTT. It encodes CASSWGTGGITDTQYF.

As DNA, the CDR3 is TGTGCCAGCAGTGAACAGGGGACTAATAGCAATCAGCCCCAGCATTTT. It encodes CASSEQGTNSNQPQHF. V usage is TRBV6-1 and J usage is TRBJ1-5; tentative D call: TRBD1 (6 bases). CDR3 length equals 16 residues. Per the germline V gene, CDR1 is MNHNS and CDR2 is SASEGT. V was shortened by 2 bases and J by 0 bases, with 11 bases between the two germline ends.

The gene calls are TRBV5-4 and TRBJ1-2; D is unresolved. Germline assignment: CDR1 SGHNT and CDR2 YYREEE (reference sequence). With 0 bases removed from V and 5 bases from J, the gap between germline ends came to 11 bases. CDR3 length equals 14 residues. In DNA form, the CDR3 reads TGTGCCAGCAGCTTGGCCAATCCAGAATATGGCTACACCTTC. Residues: CASSLANPEYGYTF.

The chain uses TRBV28 and TRBJ1-2; TRBD1 agrees at 7 bases. CDR1 and CDR2 (germline): MDHEN, SYDVKM. V was clipped by 2 bases and J by 8 bases; unmatched bases: 5. The CDR3 loop spans 13 amino acids. This CDR3 is CASSLRGGGGYTF. As DNA, the CDR3 is TGTGCCAGCAGTTTACGAGGGGGCGGCGGCTACACCTTC.

This chain joins TRBV11-3 and TRBJ1-1; 8 nucleotides line up with TRBD1. This CDR3 has 13 residues. The germline V gene encodes CDR1 SGHNT and CDR2 YENEEA. V lost 5 bases and J lost 6; bases outside the gene matches: 5. The CDR3 sequence is CASSGGQGSEAFF. CDR3 coding DNA: TGTGCCAGCAGCGGTGGACAGGGATCTGAAGCTTTCTTT.

The chain employs TRBV5-1 and TRBJ2-3; D perhaps matches TRBD2 (7 bases). The CDR3 contains 13 residues. Germline lookup yields CDR1 SGHRS and CDR2 YFSETQ. The V and J ends lost 9 bases and 3 bases respectively, with 14 bases between them. This CDR3 reads CATRRGGTDTQYF. The CDR3 DNA sequence: TGCGCCACAAGGAGGGGGGGTACAGATACGCAGTATTTT.

V is TRBV5-3 and J is TRBJ2-3; 13 nucleotides align to TRBD2. TRBV5-3 is identified as an open reading frame with a role that is uncertain. The ends lost 2 bases at V and 2 bases at J; junction bases unmatched: 5. The CDR3 totals 17 residues. The CDR3 loop is CARSFPGLAGVTDTQYF. CDR3 DNA: TGTGCCAGAAGCTTCCCCGGACTAGCGGGGGTCACAGATACGCAGTATTTT.

The chain's CDR3 is CASSLNRDITGNTIYF. The CDR3 nucleotides are TGTGCCAGCAGCTTAAACAGGGACATTACTGGAAACACCATATATTTT. J is TRBJ1-3 and V is TRBV13; D possibly corresponds to TRBD1 (6 bases). The CDR3 has 16 residues. Trimming removed 2 bases from V and 2 bases from J, with 13 bases in between. Germline values: CDR1 PRHDT, CDR2 FYEKMQ (reference sequence). Using reference TRBV13 and TRBJ1-3 for the parts outside the CDR3, the full variable domain is AAGVIQSPRHLIKEKRETATLKCYPIPRHDTVYWYQQGPGQDPQFLISFYEKMQSDKGSIPDRFSAQQFSDYHSELNMSSLELGDSALYFCASSLNRDITGNTIYFGEGSWLTVV.

This clone has a single count. J is TRBJ1-1 and V is TRBV7-2, with a possible D match to TRBD1 (5 bases). The germline V and J ends were trimmed by 8 bases and 10 bases, with 14 bases remaining between them. The CDR3 is 11 amino acids. Germline V CDR1 and CDR2: SGHTA, FQGNSA. CDR3 protein: CASSWGLGAFF. The CDR3, as DNA: TGTGCCAGCTCCTGGGGCCTGGGAGCTTTCTTT.

The chain carries TRBV7-6 and TRBJ2-3, with 10 bases aligning to TRBD2. The CDR3 is 17 amino acids. CDR1 SGHVS and CDR2 FNYEAQ come from the germline V gene. Unmatched junction bases numbered 5, after V lost 0 bases and J lost 2 bases. The CDR3 spells CASSLASSGGATDTQYF. DNA of the CDR3: TGTGCCAGCAGCTTAGCCTCTAGCGGGGGTGCCACAGATACGCAGTATTTT.

This clone is a singleton in its sample. The rearrangement uses TRBV5-1 and TRBJ2-2, with 10 bases aligning to TRBD1. The germline V gene has CDR1 SGHRS and CDR2 YFSETQ. J gave up 4 bases and V 4 bases, and 4 bases lay outside the gene matches. There are 15 residues in the CDR3. The CDR3: CASSGDRGPTGELFF. CDR3 in DNA: TGCGCCAGCAGCGGGGACAGGGGACCCACCGGGGAGCTGTTTTTT. Drawing the rest from reference TRBV5-1 and TRBJ2-2, the complete variable domain is KAGVTQTPRYLIKTRGQQVTLSCSPISGHRSVSWYQQTPGQGLQFLFEYFSETQRNKGNFPGRFSGRQFSNSRSEMNVSTLELGDSALYLCASSGDRGPTGELFFGEGSRLTVL.

The chain recombines TRBV6-5 with TRBJ1-4, with D perhaps TRBD1 (5 bases). This CDR3 contains 13 residues. With 5 bases removed from V and 7 bases from J, the gap between germline ends came to 11 bases. Germline V gene sequence: CDR1 MNHEY, CDR2 SVGAGI. The CDR3 DNA follows: TGTGCCAGCAGTCGTCCGGGGGTTGAAAAACTGTTTTTT. It codes for CASSRPGVEKLFF.

This chain links TRBV27 with TRBJ2-3; no reliable D call. Trimming cost V 5 bases and J 0 bases, with 6 bases left between them. The CDR3 has 13 amino acids. Germline lookup yields CDR1 MNHEY and CDR2 SMNVEV (reference sequence). The CDR3 coding sequence is TGTGCCAGCAGTCACAAGAGCACAGATACGCAGTATTTT. This codes for CASSHKSTDTQYF.

The chain carries TRBV10-1 and TRBJ2-7; D is perhaps TRBD2 (6 bases). This CDR3 comprises 14 residues. Per the germline V gene, CDR1 is WNHNN and CDR2 is SYGVQD (reference sequence). The V gene lost 8 bases and the J gene lost 10 bases, with 24 bases spanning the gap. CDR3 loop: CASPPQQAGLSQYF. DNA of the CDR3: TGCGCCAGCCCGCCCCAGCAGGCCGGACTATCCCAGTACTTC.

The rearrangement links TRBV11-2 to TRBJ1-1, with D unclear. This CDR3 has 14 residues. Trimming stripped 1 base from V and 0 bases from J, with 6 bases between. Germline V gives CDR1 SGHAT, CDR2 FQNNGV. CDR3 DNA: TGTGCCAGCAGCTTAGCCGGGATGAACACTGAAGCTTTCTTT. It codes for CASSLAGMNTEAFF.

This clone showed up just a few times. The DNA for the CDR3 is TGTGCCAGCAGCCCTCCGTTGAGCTCCTACAATGAGCAGTTCTTC. Translation gives CASSPPLSSYNEQFF. This chain uses TRBV9 with TRBJ2-1; the D is unclear. V dropped 4 bases and J dropped 0 bases, with 11 bases sitting between them. There are 15 residues in the CDR3. Per germline, CDR1 SGDLS and CDR2 YYNGEE.

The V call is TRBV5-1, the J call TRBJ1-2; D might be TRBD1 (6 bases). The CDR3 has 15 residues. Trimming took off 4 bases at V and 4 bases at J, with 17 bases between the two ends. Germline CDR1 reads SGHRS; CDR2 reads YFSETQ. The CDR3 DNA is TGCGCCAGCAGCCATACGCCCGGACAGTCCTATGGCTACACCTTC. Its protein product is CASSHTPGQSYGYTF.

The V gene is TRBV4-1, the J gene TRBJ2-5, with D perhaps TRBD2 (6 bases). The germline CDR1 and CDR2 sequences are MGHRA and YSYEKL. The V end lost 5 bases, the J end lost 4 bases, and 8 bases lay between the germline ends. CDR3 length: 12 residues. The CDR3 here is CASSGTLETQYF. CDR3 sequence (DNA): TGCGCCAGCAGCGGGACTTTAGAGACCCAGTACTTC.

The chain couples TRBV27 to TRBJ2-3; 10 bases are a match to TRBD2. Germline-derived CDR1 and CDR2 are MNHEY and SMNVEV (reference sequence). Trimming cost V 5 bases and J 4 bases; bases outside gene matches: 6. CDR3 length equals 15 residues. This CDR3 is CASSPWTSGSDTQYF. CDR3 coding DNA: TGTGCCAGCAGTCCGTGGACTAGCGGTTCAGATACGCAGTATTTT.

The chain employs TRBV7-7 and TRBJ1-3; no definite D call. V gave up 4 bases and J gave up 1 base, with 5 bases separating them. Germline CDR1 reads SSHAT; CDR2 reads FNYEAQ (reference sequence). The CDR3 contains 13 residues. This CDR3 reads CASSSSSGNTIYF. In DNA form, the CDR3 reads TGTGCCAGCAGCTCGAGTTCTGGAAACACCATATATTTT. The variable domain in full, completed from reference TRBV7-7 and TRBJ1-3, reads GAGVSQSPRYKVTKRGQDVTLRCDPISSHATLYWYQQALGQGPEFLTYFNYEAQPDKSGLPSDRFSAERPEGSISTLTIQRTEQRDSAMYRCASSSSSGNTIYFGEGSWLTVV.

The chain carries TRBV11-2 and TRBJ1-6, with 9 bases matching TRBD1. The CDR3 sequence is 16 residues long. Germline-derived CDR1 and CDR2 are SGHAT and FQNNGV. The V segment lost 10 bases and the J segment 6 bases; nucleotides outside the gene matches: 13. In DNA form, the CDR3 reads TGTGCCACCCTCGGGCTCGGGACAGGGCCTAATTCACCCCTCCACTTT. Translation gives CATLGLGTGPNSPLHF.

In this sample, this clone turned up once. At one of its ends the junction is not consistent with the germline gene, which may arise from a read error. The rearrangement joins TRBV18 to TRBJ2-3, with a possible D match to TRBD1 (6 bases). Germline loops: CDR1 KGHSH, CDR2 LQKENI. The CDR3 spans 15 residues. CDR3 sequence: CASSPTLQGTGTQYF. The CDR3 coding sequence is TGTGCCAGCTCACCAACCCTACAGGGTACAGGTACGCAGTATTTT.

The rearrangement uses TRBV6-5 and TRBJ2-5, with 7 bases fitting TRBD1. The J call may not be correct, given that the DNA end is closer to TRBJ2-7. CDR1 and CDR2 (germline): MNHEY, SVGAGI. CDR3 length: 14 amino acids. CDR3 in DNA: TGTGCCAGCAGTTACTTTAGGGGGCCCTACGAGCAGTACTTC. Amino acid sequence: CASSYFRGPYEQYF.

The chain recombines TRBV28 with TRBJ1-2, with 7 bases identical to TRBD1. This CDR3 region has 16 residues. Germline V lookup: CDR1 MDHEN, CDR2 SYDVKM. V was pared by 4 bases and J by 8 bases, with 16 bases of the junction left unmatched. The CDR3 DNA is TGTGCCAGCAGTTCCTACCTCTTTCCCAACAGGGGAGGCTACACCTTC. Its protein is CASSSYLFPNRGGYTF.